A selection of T cell receptor beta chains follows, all from one sample in a study of CD8 T cells in ankylosing spondylitis. TCRdb fed the 5' RACE reads into MiXCR, producing one record per CDR3 protein. The sample shows 300,000 to 400,000 distinct CDR3 sequences, approximately 20% of them seen only once. Sequenced input: blood, either unsorted or a sorted T cell fraction (not recorded which). The receptors were gathered from a male donor with ankylosing spondylitis or in good health (not recorded which). Both conserved end residues are part of each CDR3. A D gene is named only where the DNA matches it firmly. The size of a clone is reported for some rows only, either as once, few or many, or as a class for expanded clones.

-,-,TRBV2,TRBJ2-7,TGTGCCAGCAGTGAAGCGGGGACGGACTACGGCTACGAGCAGTACTTC,CASSEAGTDYGYEQYF
-,-,TRBV28,TRBJ2-1,TGTGCCAGCAGTTGGTTACTAGGACCCAATGAGCAGTTCTTC,CASSWLLGPNEQFF
few,-,TRBV27,TRBJ1-1,TGTGCCAGCAAGGACCCTCAGACTGAAGCTTTCTTT,CASKDPQTEAFF
few,-,TRBV29-1,TRBJ2-1,TGCAGCGCGCTCTTGGAGGGGGCTTTTTCCTACAATGAGCAGTTCTTC,CSALLEGAFSYNEQFF
-,-,TRBV3-1,TRBJ2-3,TGTGCCAGCGGAGAGGGGGGGCGGGGAGATACGCAGTATTTT,CASGEGGRGDTQYF
-,TRBD2,TRBV7-3,TRBJ2-1,TGTGCCAGCAGCATTAGCGGGGGGGCATCCTACAATGAGCAGTTCTTC,CASSISGGASYNEQFF
once,TRBD2,TRBV24-1,TRBJ2-2,TGTGCCACCAGTGAGACTAGCGGGGGAATAACCGGGGAGCTGTTTTTT,CATSETSGGITGELFF
-,TRBD1,TRBV9,TRBJ2-7,TGTGCCAGCAGCCCACCACCGGGACAGGGGGCCTACGAGCAGTACTTC,CASSPPPGQGAYEQYF
-,-,TRBV7-9,TRBJ1-6,TGTGCCAGCAGCTTAGACAGGGATTCACCCCTCCACTTT,CASSLDRDSPLHF
-,-,TRBV4-1,TRBJ2-6,TGCGCCAGCAGCCAAGGCGCAGAATCTGGGGCCAACGTCCTGACTTTC,CASSQGAESGANVLTF
-,TRBD2,TRBV4-2,TRBJ2-3,TGTGCCAGCAGCGAAAAAGCGGGGGACACAGATACGCAGTATTTT,CASSEKAGDTDTQYF
few,-,TRBV12-3/TRBV12-4,TRBJ1-1,TGTGCCAGCAGTCAGACAGGCATGAACACTGAAGCTTTCTTT,CASSQTGMNTEAFF
-,-,TRBV19,TRBJ1-6,TGTGCCAGTAGTATATCAGGGTCCTATAATTCACCCCTCCACTTT,CASSISGSYNSPLHF
-,-,TRBV27,TRBJ2-1,TGTGCCAGCAGTGCCTTCTCAGGGTATGAGCAGTTCTTC,CASSAFSGYEQFF
-,TRBD2,TRBV7-9,TRBJ2-1,TGTGCCAGCAGCTTAGGACTAGCGGGGGTGATCAATGAGCAGTTCTTC,CASSLGLAGVINEQFF
few,-,TRBV7-9,TRBJ2-3,TGTGCCAGCAGCCGCCTGAGTCTGGATACGCAGTATTTT,CASSRLSLDTQYF
-,TRBD2,TRBV20-1,TRBJ2-3,TGCAGTGCTAGAGATGATGTACCTAGCGGGGACACAGATACGCAGTATTTT,CSARDDVPSGDTDTQYF
-,TRBD1,TRBV11-3,TRBJ2-1,TGTGCCAGCAGCTCGACAGGGATGAATGAGCAGTTCTTC,CASSSTGMNEQFF
once,TRBD1,TRBV18,TRBJ2-7,TGTGCCAGCTCACCCCCCGACAGGGCTCATCGTTTCGAGCAGTACTTC,CASSPPDRAHRFEQYF
-,-,TRBV10-2,TRBJ2-1,TGCGCCAGCAGGCAGGGTATGGGCAATGAGCAGTTCTTC,CASRQGMGNEQFF
few,-,TRBV20-1,TRBJ1-5,TGCAGTGCTACGTCCTACAGGGTCCTCAATCAGCCCCAGCATTTT,CSATSYRVLNQPQHF
few,-,TRBV10-3,TRBJ2-7,TGTGCCGTCACCCGCCCCAGCCCTAACTACGAGCAGTACTTC,CAVTRPSPNYEQYF
many,TRBD1,TRBV27,TRBJ2-5,TGTGCCAGCAGTTGGGGACAGGGACTCCAAGAGACCCAGTACTTC,CASSWGQGLQETQYF
-,TRBD2,TRBV7-2,TRBJ2-5,TGTGCCAGCAGCTTGGGACTAGCGGGGCGTAGGGAGACCCAGTACTTC,CASSLGLAGRRETQYF
few,-,TRBV14,TRBJ2-2,TGTGCCAGCAGCCAACCGGGGGCGAACTTGTTCACCGGGGAGCTGTTTTTT,CASSQPGANLFTGELFF
few,TRBD1,TRBV7-9,TRBJ1-4,TGTGCCAGCAGCGGCAGGGGGGATGAAAAACTGTTTTTT,CASSGRGDEKLFF
-,-,TRBV12-3/TRBV12-4,TRBJ2-5,TGTGCCAGCAGTTTAGAGGGAACTTATCAAGAGACCCAGTACTTC,CASSLEGTYQETQYF
-,-,TRBV12-3/TRBV12-4,TRBJ2-3,TGTGCCAGCAGTGTTAGCGGAGGTTCAGAAGCGCAGTATTTT,CASSVSGGSEAQYF
-,-,TRBV12-3/TRBV12-4,TRBJ2-1,TGTGCCAGCAGCCCCCCGGAGGATGAGCAGTTCTTC,CASSPPEDEQFF
-,-,TRBV15,TRBJ2-7,TGTGCCACCAGCAAACCGGGGGAACCCTACGAGCAGTACTTC,CATSKPGEPYEQYF
-,-,TRBV3-1,TRBJ1-1,TGTGCCAGCAGCCCTGGTCTAGCTGAAGCTTTCTTT,CASSPGLAEAFF
-,TRBD2,TRBV28,TRBJ2-3,TGTGCCAGCATCGTAGCGGGCCTGGACGCAGATACGCAGTATTTT,CASIVAGLDADTQYF
-,-,TRBV12-3/TRBV12-4,TRBJ2-1,TGTGCCGTAATGGGGGGAAATGAGCAGTTCTTC,CAVMGGNEQFF
many,-,TRBV29-1,TRBJ2-1,TGCAGCGTTGTTGGGGGAAATGAGCAGTTCTTC,CSVVGGNEQFF
many,TRBD1,TRBV29-1,TRBJ1-1,TGCACCGGGACAGCGAACACTGAAGCTTTCTTT,CTGTANTEAFF
few,-,TRBV29-1,TRBJ2-5,TGCAGCGTTGAAGATGGGGAAAGGGAGTTAAAACAAGAGACCCAGTACTTC,CSVEDGERELKQETQYF
few,-,TRBV29-1,TRBJ2-2,TGCAGCGTTGATTGGGGGGGGGCCAACACCGGGGAGCTGTTTTTT,CSVDWGGANTGELFF
few,-,TRBV2,TRBJ2-3,TGTGCCAGCAGTGAATGGGGGGGCAGTGGGGATACGCAGTATTTT,CASSEWGGSGDTQYF
many,TRBD1,TRBV9,TRBJ2-7,TGTGCCAGCAGCGAAACAGGGGGCTCCTTTGGCGAGCAGTACTTC,CASSETGGSFGEQYF
-,-,TRBV12-3/TRBV12-4,TRBJ1-5,TGTGCCAGCAGTTTTGGGGGGGTAAAGCCCCAGCATTTT,CASSFGGVKPQHF
-,-,TRBV7-9,TRBJ2-5,TGTGCCAGCAGCCCCTTTTCGTTGGCGGAGACCCAGTACTTC,CASSPFSLAETQYF
-,-,TRBV18,TRBJ2-3,TGTGCCAGCTCACCTCCGGCCGGACTGGATACGCAGTATTTT,CASSPPAGLDTQYF
-,TRBD1,TRBV4-1,TRBJ2-1,TGCGCCAGCAGCCAACTTGACAGGGGGGTCTACAATGAGCAGTTCTTC,CASSQLDRGVYNEQFF
few,-,TRBV4-2,TRBJ2-7,TGTGCCAGCAGCCAAGAATTGGACTTATACTCCTACGAGCAGTACTTC,CASSQELDLYSYEQYF
-,-,TRBV12-3/TRBV12-4,TRBJ2-5,TGTGCCAGCAGTTTAGTGGCAGGGGCAAAAGAGACCCAGTACTTC,CASSLVAGAKETQYF
few,TRBD1,TRBV12-3/TRBV12-4,TRBJ2-1,TGTGCCAGCAAACCGACAGGGAGCTCCTACAATGAGCAGTTCTTC,CASKPTGSSYNEQFF
-,-,TRBV20-1,TRBJ2-7,TGCAGTGCTAGAGATAAGGATCGGCAACTCTACGAGCAGTACTTC,CSARDKDRQLYEQYF
-,-,TRBV27,TRBJ1-4,TGTGCCAGCAGTTTAGCGGGGGGACTGCGGGAAAAACTGTTTTTT,CASSLAGGLREKLFF